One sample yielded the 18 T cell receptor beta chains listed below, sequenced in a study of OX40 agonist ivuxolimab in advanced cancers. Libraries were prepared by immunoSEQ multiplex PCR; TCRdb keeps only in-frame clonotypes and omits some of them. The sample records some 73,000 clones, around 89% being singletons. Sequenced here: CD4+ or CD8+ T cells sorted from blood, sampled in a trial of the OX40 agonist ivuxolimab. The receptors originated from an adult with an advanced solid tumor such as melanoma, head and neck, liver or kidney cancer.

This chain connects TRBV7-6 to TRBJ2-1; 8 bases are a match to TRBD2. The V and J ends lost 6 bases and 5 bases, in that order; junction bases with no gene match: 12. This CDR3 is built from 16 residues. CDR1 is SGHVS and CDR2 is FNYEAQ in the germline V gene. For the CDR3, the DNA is TGTGCCAGCAGTTTCCCCGGGGGGGCCGGCGACAATGAGCAGTTCTTC. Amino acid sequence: CASSFPGGAGDNEQFF. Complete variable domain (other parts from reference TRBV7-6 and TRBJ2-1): GAGVSQSPRYKVTKRGQDVALRCDPISGHVSLYWYRQALGQGPEFLTYFNYEAQQDKSGLPNDRFSAERPEGSISTLTIQRTEQRDSAMYRCASSFPGGAGDNEQFFGPGTRLTVL.

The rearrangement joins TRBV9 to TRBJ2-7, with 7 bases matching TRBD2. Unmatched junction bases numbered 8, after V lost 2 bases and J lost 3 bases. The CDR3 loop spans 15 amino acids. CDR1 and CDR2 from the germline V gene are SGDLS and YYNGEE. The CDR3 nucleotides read TGTGCCAGCAGCGTTGTTAGCGGGCCTGGCTACGAGCAGTACTTC. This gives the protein CASSVVSGPGYEQYF.

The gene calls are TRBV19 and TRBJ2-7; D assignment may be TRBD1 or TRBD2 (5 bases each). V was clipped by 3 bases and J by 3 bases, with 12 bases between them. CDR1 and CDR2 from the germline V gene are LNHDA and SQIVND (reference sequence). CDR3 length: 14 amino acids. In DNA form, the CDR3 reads TGTGCCAGTAGTATGGGACCGCTTGACTACGAGCAGTACTTC. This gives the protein CASSMGPLDYEQYF.

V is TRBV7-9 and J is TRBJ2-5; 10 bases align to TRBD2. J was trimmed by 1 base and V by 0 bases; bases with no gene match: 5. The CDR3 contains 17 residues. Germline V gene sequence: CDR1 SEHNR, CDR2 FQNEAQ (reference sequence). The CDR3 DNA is TGTGCCAGCAGCTTAGCGTCAGCGGGAGGGATCCAAGAGACCCAGTACTTC. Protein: CASSLASAGGIQETQYF.

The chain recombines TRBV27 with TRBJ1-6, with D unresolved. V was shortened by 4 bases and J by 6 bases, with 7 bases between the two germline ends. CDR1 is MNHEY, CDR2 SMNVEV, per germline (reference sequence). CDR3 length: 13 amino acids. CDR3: CASSSRVNSPLHF. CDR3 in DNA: TGTGCCAGCAGTTCCCGGGTTAATTCACCCCTCCACTTT.

The CDR3 DNA reads as TGTGCCAGCAGTTCTAGGGGGCGCGGTGAAAAACTGTTTTTT. Its translation is CASSSRGRGEKLFF. This chain links TRBV27 with TRBJ1-4, with 7 bases fitting TRBD1. CDR1 is MNHEY and CDR2 is SMNVEV in the germline V gene (reference sequence). This CDR3 has 14 amino acids. V shed 4 bases, J shed 7 bases, and the junction held 6 bases outside the gene matches.

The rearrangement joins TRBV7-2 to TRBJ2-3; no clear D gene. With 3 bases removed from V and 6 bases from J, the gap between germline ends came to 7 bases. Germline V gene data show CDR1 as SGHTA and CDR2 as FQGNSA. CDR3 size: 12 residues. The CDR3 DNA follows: TGTGCCAGCAGCTTCAATTTGGATACGCAGTATTTT. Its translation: CASSFNLDTQYF.

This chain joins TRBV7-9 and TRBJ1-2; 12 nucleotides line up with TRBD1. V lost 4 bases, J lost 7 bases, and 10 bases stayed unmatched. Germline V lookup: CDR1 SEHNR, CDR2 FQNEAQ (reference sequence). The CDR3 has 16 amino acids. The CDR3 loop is CASSWAPGQGAPGYTF. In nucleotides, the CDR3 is TGTGCCAGCAGCTGGGCCCCGGGACAGGGGGCCCCTGGCTACACCTTC.

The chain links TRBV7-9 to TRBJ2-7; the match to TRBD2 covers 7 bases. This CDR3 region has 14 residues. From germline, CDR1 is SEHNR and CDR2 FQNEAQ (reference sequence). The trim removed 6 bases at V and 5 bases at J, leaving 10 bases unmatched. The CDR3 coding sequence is TGTGCCAGCAGTTTCGCGGGAGAGAGCCACGAGCAGTACTTC. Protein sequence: CASSFAGESHEQYF.

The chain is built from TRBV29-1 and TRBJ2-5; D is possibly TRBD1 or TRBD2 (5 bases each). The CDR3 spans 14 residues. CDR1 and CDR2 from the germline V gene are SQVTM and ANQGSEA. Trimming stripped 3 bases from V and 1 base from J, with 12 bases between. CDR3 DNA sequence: TGCAGCGTTGAGGGGCCGGGGACCCAAGAGACCCAGTACTTC. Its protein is CSVEGPGTQETQYF.

CDR3 in DNA: TGTGCCAGCATTGGGGGCGGCGTGAACACTGAAGCTTTCTTT. Its translation: CASIGGGVNTEAFF. The V call is TRBV7-9, the J call TRBJ1-1, with D perhaps matching TRBD1 (6 bases). CDR3 length equals 14 residues. V gave up 7 bases and J gave up 0 bases, with 12 bases separating them. The germline gives CDR1 SEHNR, CDR2 FQNEAQ (reference sequence).

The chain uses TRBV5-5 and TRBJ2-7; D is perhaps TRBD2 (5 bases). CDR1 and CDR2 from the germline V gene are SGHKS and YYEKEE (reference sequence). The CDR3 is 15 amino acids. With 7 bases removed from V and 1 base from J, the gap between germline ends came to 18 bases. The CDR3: CASRRRGSPSYEQYF. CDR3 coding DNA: TGTGCCAGCCGAAGACGGGGATCGCCTTCCTACGAGCAGTACTTC.

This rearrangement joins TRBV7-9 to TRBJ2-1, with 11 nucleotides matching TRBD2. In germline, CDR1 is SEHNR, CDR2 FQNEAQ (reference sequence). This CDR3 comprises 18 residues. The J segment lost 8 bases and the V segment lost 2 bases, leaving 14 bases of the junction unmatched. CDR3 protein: CASSLKLKLAGVYYEQFF. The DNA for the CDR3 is TGTGCCAGCAGCTTAAAATTAAAACTAGCGGGAGTGTACTATGAGCAGTTCTTC.

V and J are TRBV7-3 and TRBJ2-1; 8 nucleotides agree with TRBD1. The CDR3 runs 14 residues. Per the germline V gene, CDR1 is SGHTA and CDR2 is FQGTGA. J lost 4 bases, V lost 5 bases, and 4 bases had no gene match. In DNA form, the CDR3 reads TGTGCCAGCAGCCCCGGGACAGGTTACAATGAGCAGTTCTTC. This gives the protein CASSPGTGYNEQFF.

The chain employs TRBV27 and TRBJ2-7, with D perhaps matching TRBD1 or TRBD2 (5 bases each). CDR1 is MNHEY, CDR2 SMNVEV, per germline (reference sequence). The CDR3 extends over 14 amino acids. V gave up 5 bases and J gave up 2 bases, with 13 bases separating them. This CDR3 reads CASSPRTGPYEQYF. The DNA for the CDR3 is TGTGCCAGCAGTCCCCGGACGGGACCCTACGAGCAGTACTTC.

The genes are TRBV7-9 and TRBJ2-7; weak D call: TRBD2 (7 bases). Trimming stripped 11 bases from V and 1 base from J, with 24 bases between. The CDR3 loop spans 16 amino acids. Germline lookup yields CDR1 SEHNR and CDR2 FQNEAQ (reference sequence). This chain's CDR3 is CAGGVQDRDPSYEQYF. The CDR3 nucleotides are TGTGCCGGGGGGGTACAGGACAGAGACCCTTCCTACGAGCAGTACTTC.

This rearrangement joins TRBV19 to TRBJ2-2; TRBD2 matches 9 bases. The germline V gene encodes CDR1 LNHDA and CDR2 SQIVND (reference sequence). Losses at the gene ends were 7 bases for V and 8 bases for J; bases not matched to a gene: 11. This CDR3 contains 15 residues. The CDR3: CASNRGRAPAGELFF. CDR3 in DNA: TGTGCCAGTAACCGCGGGAGGGCCCCGGCTGGGGAGCTGTTTTTT.

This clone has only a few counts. CDR3 coding DNA: TGTGCCAGCAGCCAGGTGGGCGGGAGGATGGATGAGCAGTTCTTC. As protein: CASSQVGGRMDEQFF. The chain combines TRBV7-3 with TRBJ2-1; 8 nucleotides line up with TRBD2. J lost 8 bases, V lost 5 bases, and 11 bases had no gene match. CDR1 SGHTA and CDR2 FQGTGA come from the germline V gene. This CDR3 comprises 15 residues.